Below are 19 T cell receptor beta chains sequenced from a single sample in a study of human T cells and chemical hapten exposure. TCRdb ran MiXCR on the RACE reads and lists one entry per CDR3 protein. This sample carries 85,000 to 100,000 distinct CDR3 sequences, 27% of them seen once, and the ten largest clones take 9% to 12%. Time point noted: patch test 3, about 24 weeks after DPC sensitization. Treatment: therapeutic diphenylcyclopropenone sensitization with weekly scalp DPC. Source: whole blood, taken in connection with sensitization to the hapten diphenylcyclopropenone (DPC). The receptors originated from a man aged 35 to 55 with alopecia areata. Some clones in this sample may be carry-over from other donors' samples.

V gene TRBV20-1 combines with J gene TRBJ1-1, with a tentative D call TRBD1 (5 bases). Per germline, CDR1 DFQATT and CDR2 SNEGSKA (reference sequence). The CDR3 totals 11 residues. V dropped 3 bases and J dropped 7 bases, with 9 bases sitting between them. The CDR3 spells CSASGQGEAFF. CDR3 DNA sequence: TGCAGTGCTAGTGGGCAGGGTGAAGCTTTCTTT.

The rearrangement links TRBV7-8 to TRBJ1-3, with 11 bases lining up with TRBD1. J lost 6 bases, V lost 1 base, and 5 bases had no gene match. CDR1 is SGHVS, CDR2 FQNEAQ, per germline. The CDR3 runs to 16 residues. The DNA of the CDR3 is TGTGCCAGCAGCTTAGAGTGGACAGGGGGCGTAAACACCATATATTTT. Encoded protein: CASSLEWTGGVNTIYF.

This clonotype has a handful of counts. The rearrangement links TRBV15 to TRBJ2-3, with 9 nucleotides matching TRBD1. Germline CDR1 is LNHNV and CDR2 is YYDKDF (reference sequence). The CDR3 extends over 14 amino acids. The junction had 3 bases not matched to a gene; V was cut back by 4 bases and J by 4 bases. This CDR3 reads CATSTGTGSDTQYF. The CDR3 DNA reads as TGTGCCACCAGCACCGGGACAGGGTCAGATACGCAGTATTTT.

This clonotype was found a few times. The rearrangement links TRBV5-1 to TRBJ1-5; D gene uncertain. The CDR3 totals 15 residues. V dropped 3 bases and J dropped 0 bases, with 10 bases sitting between them. The germline V gene encodes CDR1 SGHRS and CDR2 YFSETQ. CDR3 sequence reads: CASSSDPYSNQPQHF. The CDR3 DNA follows: TGCGCCAGCAGCTCCGACCCCTATAGCAATCAGCCCCAGCATTTT.

The CDR3, as DNA: TGCAGTGCTAGCCGGGAATTCATGAACACTGAAGCTTTCTTT. Protein: CSASREFMNTEAFF. J is TRBJ1-1 and V is TRBV20-1; D unresolved. From germline, CDR1 is DFQATT and CDR2 SNEGSKA (reference sequence). The CDR3 is made up of 14 amino acids. V shed 3 bases and J shed 0 bases, with 11 bases lying between them.

This chain connects TRBV5-1 to TRBJ2-6; the match to TRBD2 covers 7 bases. Germline values: CDR1 SGHRS, CDR2 YFSETQ. CDR3 length: 15 amino acids. With 3 bases clipped from V and 2 bases from J, the junction kept 2 bases outside the gene matches. The DNA for the CDR3 is TGCGCCAGCAGCTCGGGGGGAACTGGGGCCAACGTCCTGACTTTC. As protein: CASSSGGTGANVLTF.

The genes are TRBV7-2 and TRBJ2-3; 8 bases agree with TRBD2. V was clipped by 4 bases and J by 4 bases; unmatched bases: 19. CDR3 length: 19 residues. Germline V gene data show CDR1 as SGHTA and CDR2 as FQGNSA. CDR3 region: CASSWTGTRTNSHPDTQYF. CDR3 DNA sequence: TGTGCCAGCAGCTGGACCGGGACTAGGACTAACTCCCACCCAGATACGCAGTATTTT.

This sequence joins TRBV16 and TRBJ1-2; D is uncertain. This CDR3 has 14 residues. Trimming pared 2 bases from V and 4 bases from J, leaving 11 bases between. Per germline, CDR1 KGHSY and CDR2 FQNENV. For the CDR3, the DNA is TGTGCCAGCAGCCAAGGGGTGACCAGCTATGGCTACACCTTC. It yields the protein CASSQGVTSYGYTF.

This chain connects TRBV28 to TRBJ1-5; possible D gene TRBD1, 5 bases. The germline V gene encodes CDR1 MDHEN and CDR2 SYDVKM. V lost 3 bases and J lost 11, with 17 bases in between. This CDR3 contains 14 residues. CDR3 sequence reads: CASSLEGPGGTQHF. The CDR3 nucleotides are TGTGCCAGCAGTTTGGAGGGGCCGGGCGGGACCCAGCATTTT.

There are a few counts of this clonotype. The gene calls are TRBV24-1 and TRBJ1-1; TRBD1 is a possible D gene (6 bases). Looked up from germline, CDR1 is KGHDR and CDR2 is SFDVKD. The CDR3 is 13 residues long. Trimming took off 9 bases at V and 0 bases at J, with 10 bases between the two ends. CDR3 protein: CATRGALNTEAFF. In nucleotides, the CDR3 is TGTGCCACCCGGGGGGCATTGAACACTGAAGCTTTCTTT.

Only one count was recorded for this clonotype. The V call is TRBV6-6, the J call TRBJ1-4; TRBD1 might be the D (5 bases). Germline CDR1 is MNHNY and CDR2 is SVGAGI (reference sequence). V dropped 8 bases and J dropped 8 bases, with 15 bases sitting between them. The CDR3 totals 13 residues. DNA for the CDR3: TGTGCCAGCCGTGGGCAGGGTAGAGAAAAACTGTTTTTT. Translating it yields CASRGQGREKLFF.

CDR3 in amino acids: CSASESQGRNEAFF. CDR3 coding DNA: TGCAGTGCTAGTGAAAGCCAGGGAAGGAATGAAGCTTTCTTT. The chain combines TRBV20-1 with TRBJ1-1, with TRBD1 as a possible D gene (5 bases). The CDR3 is 14 amino acids. Germline V gene data show CDR1 as DFQATT and CDR2 as SNEGSKA (reference sequence). V lost 3 bases to trimming and J lost 7 bases, with 18 bases between them.

V gene TRBV21-1 combines with J gene TRBJ1-2. TRBV21-1 represents a pseudogene. The CDR3 spans 12 residues. CDR3 loop: CASSINPYGDTF. DNA of the CDR3: TGTGCCAGCAGCATAAACCCCTATGGCGACACCTTC.

This chain joins TRBV18 and TRBJ1-2; the match to TRBD1 covers 10 bases. V was pared by 1 base and J by 8 bases, with 7 bases of the junction left unmatched. Per the germline V gene, CDR1 is KGHSH and CDR2 is LQKENI. The CDR3 runs to 15 residues. In DNA form, the CDR3 reads TGTGCCAGCTCACCACAGGGACAGGGGCTAAAAGGCTACACCTTC. The encoded protein is CASSPQGQGLKGYTF. The full variable domain, completed using reference TRBV18 and TRBJ1-2, is NAGVMQNPRHLVRRRGQEARLRCSPMKGHSHVYWYRQLPEEGLKFMVYLQKENIIDESGMPKERFSAEFPKEGPSILRIQQVVRGDSAAYFCASSPQGQGLKGYTFGSGTRLTVV.

This clonotype has only a few counts. J is TRBJ2-2 and V is TRBV7-2; D call uncertain. The V gene's germline CDR1 is SGHTA and CDR2 FQGNSA. V lost 7 bases and J 3 bases, leaving 3 bases between the germline ends. CDR3 length: 11 amino acids. This chain's CDR3 is CASTYTGELFF. In nucleotides, the CDR3 is TGTGCCAGCACCTACACCGGGGAGCTGTTTTTT.

This clonotype was observed a few times. The junction and the germline gene differ at one end; a read error may be behind it. The chain is built from TRBV12-3 or TRBV12-4 and TRBJ1-2; perhaps TRBD1 as D (5 bases). The CDR3 has 13 amino acids. The CDR3 nucleotides are TGTGCCAGCACTATGACAGACCTCCGAGAACGCAACTTC. Encoded protein: CASTMTDLRERNF.

This chain connects TRBV7-9 to TRBJ2-7, with 7 bases fitting TRBD2. This CDR3 contains 15 residues. V gave up 5 bases and J gave up 5 bases; unmatched junction bases: 12. Germline loops: CDR1 SEHNR, CDR2 FQNEAQ (reference sequence). DNA of the CDR3: TGTGCCAGCAGCCGCTCGCGCGGGGGTACCAACGAGCAGTACTTC. Its translation: CASSRSRGGTNEQYF.

This clonotype was picked up a small number of times. The rearrangement joins TRBV28 to TRBJ2-5, with a possible D match to TRBD2 (6 bases). The CDR3 loop spans 15 amino acids. With 5 bases removed from V and 2 bases from J, the gap between germline ends came to 15 bases. Germline V gives CDR1 MDHEN, CDR2 SYDVKM. The DNA for the CDR3 is TGTGCCAGCAGTCCCCGGGGGACTGCACAAGAGACCCAGTACTTC. Its protein product is CASSPRGTAQETQYF. Full variable domain (outside the CDR3, taken from reference TRBV28 and TRBJ2-5): DVKVTQSSRYLVKRTGEKVFLECVQDMDHENMFWYRQDPGLGLRLIYFSYDVKMKEKGDIPEGYSVSREKKERFSLILESASTNQTSMYLCASSPRGTAQETQYFGPGTRLLVL.

This clonotype was detected only a few times. This chain connects TRBV6-5 to TRBJ2-5; the D is unclear. The CDR3 is made up of 11 amino acids. With 6 bases removed from V and 1 base from J, the gap between germline ends came to 3 bases. CDR1 MNHEY and CDR2 SVGAGI come from the germline V gene. For the CDR3, the DNA is TGTGCCAGCAGGAGCCAAGAGACCCAGTACTTC. Amino acids: CASRSQETQYF.